Given below is one T cell receptor beta chain in context. The germline CDR1 and CDR2 sequences are SGHDT and YYEEEE. The length of the CDR3 is 16 residues. Trimming took off 0 bases at V and 3 bases at J, with 15 bases between the two ends. The RNA, roughly 0.45 to 1 ug, was put through reverse transcription using random hexamers. One entry per CDR3 protein results from TCRdb running MiXCR on the immunoSEQ multiplex PCR reads. The table has 250,000 to 350,000 distinct CDR3 sequences, around 92% seen once. The data stem from a study of CD8 T cells in Susac syndrome. V gene TRBV5-6 combines with J gene TRBJ2-5, with D possibly TRBD2 on 6 matching bases. Sequenced material: CD4+ T cells from PBMCs. The sequence was obtained from a human donor with multiple sclerosis. The CDR3 reads CASSLAAGLREETQYF. The CDR3 DNA reads as TGTGCCAGCAGCTTGGCCGCGGGGCTAAGGGAAGAGACCCAGTACTTC.